This T cell receptor (beta chain) is from a study of T-cell reconstitution after alpha-beta-depleted transplantation in children. General observations from the study: Expanded clones from the graft, numbering several hundred, reportedly supplied alpha-beta T cells about two months after transplant. By one year post-transplant, T-cell counts and diversity largely arose from T cells that were newly produced. It was surviving recipient T cells and thymic progenitors that gave some patients high TCRbeta diversity at day 60.

The table lists this clonotype with many counts. No antigen is known for it. For TCRbeta, the library was prepared with unique molecular identifiers. MiXCR, applied by TCRdb to the PCR reads, yields one record per CDR3 protein. The table records a few hundred thousand distinct CDR3 sequences, over 10% of them present only once. The CDR3 runs 14 residues. Deletions cut 2 bases from V and 5 bases from J, with 12 bases between. Germline CDR1 is MDHEN and CDR2 is SYDVKM. This chain uses TRBV28 with TRBJ2-5; a weak D match, TRBD1 (6 bases). The sequence was collected from a male patient younger than 18 who had a stem cell transplant for acute myeloid leukemia, so the T cells may come from the graft donor. Sequencing used PBMCs, mostly from graft donor cells, obtained 360 days after TCRalphabeta/CD19-depleted stem cell transplant. The CDR3 spells CASSLGGAKETQYF. CDR3 bases: TGTGCCAGCAGTTTAGGGGGCGCGAAGGAGACCCAGTACTTC.